These T cell receptor beta chains were read from a single sample in a study of human T cells and chemical hapten exposure. Via MiXCR, TCRdb re-called the RACE reads, giving one row per CDR3 protein. Here the sample spans approximately 68,000 distinct CDR3 sequences, over 6.5% being singletons. The sample was whole blood, taken in connection with sensitization to the hapten diphenylcyclopropenone (DPC). Source of these receptors: a woman aged 45 to 65 with alopecia areata. Some clones in this sample may be carry-over from other donors' samples. Each CDR3 is given with its conserved first and last residue. The D gene is left open where the match is weak. Size is omitted from some rows. Given values are once, few, many or a class for expanded clones.

CDR3 DNA: TGTGCCAGCAGTTCCCTCTCGGGCCTCTCCCACCAGCCCCAGCATTTT
CDR3 protein: CASSSLSGLSHQPQHF
clone size: -
V gene: TRBV6-5
J gene: TRBJ1-5
D gene: -

CDR3 DNA: TGTGCCAGCAGCGGGGGGTCCACCGGAAACATTCAGTACTTC
CDR3 protein: CASSGGSTGNIQYF
clone size: -
V gene: TRBV11-1
J gene: TRBJ2-4
D gene: -

CDR3 DNA: TGTGCCAGCCGCGGGACTCTCCTCTACGAGCAGTACTTC
CDR3 protein: CASRGTLLYEQYF
clone size: -
V gene: TRBV27
J gene: TRBJ2-7
D gene: -

CDR3 DNA: TGTGCCAGCAGTACATGGGGTGGCGAAAAACTGTTTTTT
CDR3 protein: CASSTWGGEKLFF
clone size: -
V gene: TRBV2
J gene: TRBJ1-4
D gene: -

CDR3 DNA: TGTGCCAGCAGTTCCCACAGGGCCCCTCGGCTCTTC
CDR3 protein: CASSSHRAPRLF
clone size: few
V gene: TRBV12-3/TRBV12-4
J gene: TRBJ2-1
D gene: -

CDR3 DNA: TGCAGTGCTGGAGGGGTCCTCAATCAGCCCCAGCATTTT
CDR3 protein: CSAGGVLNQPQHF
clone size: -
V gene: TRBV20-1
J gene: TRBJ1-5
D gene: -

CDR3 DNA: TGTGCCATCAGTGAGGACATAACAGGGACCGGGGAGCTGTTTTTT
CDR3 protein: CAISEDITGTGELFF
clone size: -
V gene: TRBV10-3
J gene: TRBJ2-2
D gene: -

CDR3 DNA: TGCGCCAGCAGCTTGGCAGGCTCCAGTAGTGGCAATCAGCCCCAGCATTTT
CDR3 protein: CASSLAGSSSGNQPQHF
clone size: many
V gene: TRBV5-1
J gene: TRBJ1-5
D gene: -

CDR3 DNA: TGTGCCAGCAGCTGGACAGGGGGTAGCAATCAGCCCCAGCATTTT
CDR3 protein: CASSWTGGSNQPQHF
clone size: -
V gene: TRBV5-6
J gene: TRBJ1-5
D gene: TRBD1

CDR3 DNA: TGCAGTGCTAGAGAGGCCCGCCGGGAGCAGTACTTC
CDR3 protein: CSAREARREQYF
clone size: few
V gene: TRBV20-1
J gene: TRBJ2-7
D gene: -

CDR3 DNA: TGTGCCAGCAGACCGGACAGGGTGAATGGCTACACCTTC
CDR3 protein: CASRPDRVNGYTF
clone size: few
V gene: TRBV27
J gene: TRBJ1-2
D gene: TRBD1

CDR3 DNA: TGTGCCAGCGGGGGAGACAGGAAATATCCCCACTATGGCTACACCTTC
CDR3 protein: CASGGDRKYPHYGYTF
clone size: -
V gene: TRBV7-2
J gene: TRBJ1-2
D gene: -

CDR3 DNA: TGCGCCAGCAGCCGGAGGGGCTTCGGCGTGGCAGATACGCAGTATTTT
CDR3 protein: CASSRRGFGVADTQYF
clone size: once
V gene: TRBV5-1
J gene: TRBJ2-3
D gene: -

CDR3 DNA: TGTGCCAGCAGCCCTACCCCTGGAGAGACCCAGTACTTC
CDR3 protein: CASSPTPGETQYF
clone size: -
V gene: TRBV7-2
J gene: TRBJ2-5
D gene: -

CDR3 DNA: TGTGCCAGCAGTTTATCCCCCCGGGAGAGGGGGCTGGGGGCCAACGTCCTGACTTTC
CDR3 protein: CASSLSPRERGLGANVLTF
clone size: many
V gene: TRBV28
J gene: TRBJ2-6
D gene: -

CDR3 DNA: TGTGCCAGCTCGTCCGGGGCGGCGAACACTGAAGCTTTCTTT
CDR3 protein: CASSSGAANTEAFF
clone size: many
V gene: TRBV7-2
J gene: TRBJ1-1
D gene: -

CDR3 DNA: TGTGCCAGCACCAGGGAGGGGGCCAGCAATCAGCCCCAGCATTTT
CDR3 protein: CASTREGASNQPQHF
clone size: few
V gene: TRBV2
J gene: TRBJ1-5
D gene: TRBD1

CDR3 DNA: TGTGCCAGCAGACCCCCGGGACAGAGTTCAGGCATATATTTT
CDR3 protein: CASRPPGQSSGIYF
clone size: -
V gene: TRBV6-5
J gene: TRBJ1-3
D gene: TRBD1

CDR3 DNA: TGTGCCAGCAGTTCCTTAGCCCCCGGTACGCAGTATTTT
CDR3 protein: CASSSLAPGTQYF
clone size: few
V gene: TRBV28
J gene: TRBJ2-3
D gene: -

CDR3 DNA: TGTGCCAGCAGGGCAGGGGCTGAAGCTTTCTTT
CDR3 protein: CASRAGAEAFF
clone size: -
V gene: TRBV6-4
J gene: TRBJ1-1
D gene: -

CDR3 DNA: TGTGCCAGCTTCGGGGGGCCCACCTACGAGCAGTACTTC
CDR3 protein: CASFGGPTYEQYF
clone size: many
V gene: TRBV25-1
J gene: TRBJ2-7
D gene: -

CDR3 DNA: TGTGCCAGCAGGCAGGCGCGACAGGGACCCTACGAGCAGTACTTC
CDR3 protein: CASRQARQGPYEQYF
clone size: -
V gene: TRBV6-6
J gene: TRBJ2-7
D gene: TRBD1

CDR3 DNA: TGTGCCAGCAGTTGGCAAGCGCAGAACACCGGGGAGCTGTTTTTT
CDR3 protein: CASSWQAQNTGELFF
clone size: many
V gene: TRBV12-3/TRBV12-4
J gene: TRBJ2-2
D gene: -

CDR3 DNA: TGTGCCAGCAGCTTAGTGGTTCAGAATATGGGGAAAAAACTGTTTTTT
CDR3 protein: CASSLVVQNMGKKLFF
clone size: few
V gene: TRBV7-2
J gene: TRBJ1-4
D gene: -

CDR3 DNA: TGCGCCAGCAGCTTGGCCGGGGGAGGCACTGAAGCTTTCTTT
CDR3 protein: CASSLAGGGTEAFF
clone size: many
V gene: TRBV5-1
J gene: TRBJ1-1
D gene: -

CDR3 DNA: TGTGCCAGCAGCTCGGATGTCGGCAATCAGCCCCAGCATTTT
CDR3 protein: CASSSDVGNQPQHF
clone size: many
V gene: TRBV5-5
J gene: TRBJ1-5
D gene: -

CDR3 DNA: TGTGCCAGCAGTTGGACGGAGAACACTGAAGCTTTCTTT
CDR3 protein: CASSWTENTEAFF
clone size: many
V gene: TRBV27
J gene: TRBJ1-1
D gene: -

CDR3 DNA: TGTGCCAGCCTGCTGGGGGGCGGCGTGAACACTGAAGCTTTCTTT
CDR3 protein: CASLLGGGVNTEAFF
clone size: -
V gene: TRBV7-2
J gene: TRBJ1-1
D gene: -

CDR3 DNA: TGTGCCAGCAGCAAGGGACAGGGTTACTACGAGCAGTACTTC
CDR3 protein: CASSKGQGYYEQYF
clone size: few
V gene: TRBV6-5
J gene: TRBJ2-7
D gene: TRBD1

CDR3 DNA: TGTGCCACCACCCCACGCGGGGGGCCCTCCTACGAGCAGTACTTC
CDR3 protein: CATTPRGGPSYEQYF
clone size: -
V gene: TRBV15
J gene: TRBJ2-7
D gene: TRBD2

CDR3 DNA: TGCAGCCTTCTTACAGGGGTTGGCGCAGATACGCAGTATTTT
CDR3 protein: CSLLTGVGADTQYF
clone size: -
V gene: TRBV29-1
J gene: TRBJ2-3
D gene: TRBD1

CDR3 DNA: TGTGCCATCAGTGAGCCGGGGGGGGTAAGCCAAGAGACCCAGTACTTC
CDR3 protein: CAISEPGGVSQETQYF
clone size: -
V gene: TRBV10-3
J gene: TRBJ2-5
D gene: TRBD2

CDR3 DNA: TGCAGTGCTAGTCCCGGGACTAGCACAGATACGCAGTATTTT
CDR3 protein: CSASPGTSTDTQYF
clone size: many
V gene: TRBV20-1
J gene: TRBJ2-3
D gene: -

CDR3 DNA: TGTGCCAGCAGTCAGACAGGGAATGGGTATCAGCCCCAGCATTTT
CDR3 protein: CASSQTGNGYQPQHF
clone size: few
V gene: TRBV12-3/TRBV12-4
J gene: TRBJ1-5
D gene: TRBD1

CDR3 DNA: TGTGCCAGCAGTTTTACTAACTCTGGAAACACCATATATTTT
CDR3 protein: CASSFTNSGNTIYF
clone size: many
V gene: TRBV12-3/TRBV12-4
J gene: TRBJ1-3
D gene: -

CDR3 DNA: TGTGCCAGCAGTTTAGGGAGAGGTCAGCCCCAGCATTTT
CDR3 protein: CASSLGRGQPQHF
clone size: few
V gene: TRBV27
J gene: TRBJ1-5
D gene: -

CDR3 DNA: TGTGCCAGCAGCTTCGGGGGTACGACCGGGGAGCTGTTTTTT
CDR3 protein: CASSFGGTTGELFF
clone size: few
V gene: TRBV5-5
J gene: TRBJ2-2
D gene: -

CDR3 DNA: TGTGCCAGCAACCCTTTCCCGCCCCGTGGGCAAGAGACCCAGTACTTC
CDR3 protein: CASNPFPPRGQETQYF
clone size: few
V gene: TRBV27
J gene: TRBJ2-5
D gene: -

CDR3 DNA: TGCAGTGCTTACCGGGACGGTAACGAGCAGTACTTC
CDR3 protein: CSAYRDGNEQYF
clone size: few
V gene: TRBV20-1
J gene: TRBJ2-7
D gene: -

CDR3 DNA: TGTGCCAGCAGTCGGCACTCTCAGGGGCTCTACGAGCAGTACTTC
CDR3 protein: CASSRHSQGLYEQYF
clone size: many
V gene: TRBV28
J gene: TRBJ2-7
D gene: -

CDR3 DNA: TGTGCCAGCAGCCGAACCATAGATACGCAGTATTTT
CDR3 protein: CASSRTIDTQYF
clone size: -
V gene: TRBV3-1
J gene: TRBJ2-3
D gene: -

CDR3 DNA: TGCAGTGCCCGAGCGGCCCAGAACTATGGCTACACCTTC
CDR3 protein: CSARAAQNYGYTF
clone size: few
V gene: TRBV20-1
J gene: TRBJ1-2
D gene: -

CDR3 DNA: TGTGCCAGCAGTCCCCTGAGGACAGGGGGGCACACTGAAGCTTTCTTT
CDR3 protein: CASSPLRTGGHTEAFF
clone size: few
V gene: TRBV2
J gene: TRBJ1-1
D gene: TRBD1

CDR3 DNA: TGTGCCACCAGTGACCATGACACCGGAGGTGAAAAACTGTTTTTT
CDR3 protein: CATSDHDTGGEKLFF
clone size: -
V gene: TRBV24-1
J gene: TRBJ1-4
D gene: -

CDR3 DNA: TGTGCCAGCAGTTTCCTCGCAACGACAGGGACCTACGAGCAGTACTTC
CDR3 protein: CASSFLATTGTYEQYF
clone size: few
V gene: TRBV28
J gene: TRBJ2-7
D gene: TRBD1

CDR3 DNA: TGTGCCAGCAGCTTACCAGGCTATACGCAGTATTTT
CDR3 protein: CASSLPGYTQYF
clone size: few
V gene: TRBV7-2
J gene: TRBJ2-3
D gene: -

CDR3 DNA: TGTGCCAGCAGCTCTAACAGGGGGCCAGGGGAGGACGAGCAGTACTTC
CDR3 protein: CASSSNRGPGEDEQYF
clone size: -
V gene: TRBV7-9
J gene: TRBJ2-7
D gene: TRBD1

CDR3 DNA: TGCGCCAGCAGCTACGAACGGACAGGGGTTACCGAGCAGTACTTC
CDR3 protein: CASSYERTGVTEQYF
clone size: few
V gene: TRBV5-1
J gene: TRBJ2-7
D gene: TRBD1

CDR3 DNA: TGTGCCAGCAGCTTAATCATGGCTAGCGGGGCGAGCTCCTACAATGAGCAGTTCTTC
CDR3 protein: CASSLIMASGASSYNEQFF
clone size: -
V gene: TRBV11-1
J gene: TRBJ2-1
D gene: TRBD2

CDR3 DNA: TGTGCCAGCAGTTTAGAGGGGACTGAAGCTTTCTTT
CDR3 protein: CASSLEGTEAFF
clone size: few
V gene: TRBV12-3/TRBV12-4
J gene: TRBJ1-1
D gene: -

CDR3 DNA: TGTGCCAGCAGTTTAGTATGGGACAGGGCGGGAGGGCCCGGGTTCTTC
CDR3 protein: CASSLVWDRAGGPGFF
clone size: -
V gene: TRBV12-3/TRBV12-4
J gene: TRBJ2-1
D gene: -